The rows below give T cell receptor beta chains drawn from one sample of a study of cytomegalovirus exposure and HLA in healthy donors. Only in-frame clones appear in the TCRdb table, and some are missing; sequencing was by immunoSEQ multiplex PCR. The sample shows some 220,000 clones, about 89% of them seen only once. The specimen was PBMCs. These receptor sequences come from a woman aged 18-30 years in good health and CMV-seronegative. CDR3s include the opening cysteine and the closing phenylalanine or tryptophan. A D gene is named only where the DNA matches it firmly. For some rows the clone size is stated as once, few or many, or as a class when expanded; others skip it.

V gene	J gene	clone size	D gene	CDR3 DNA	CDR3 protein
TRBV28	TRBJ2-7	.	TRBD1	TGTGCCAGCAGCTCGGACAGGGCCTACGAGCAGTACTTC	CASSSDRAYEQYF
TRBV6-5	TRBJ2-2	once	.	TGTGCCAGCAGTTATGGCGGAACCGGGGAGCTGTTTTTT	CASSYGGTGELFF
TRBV7-2	TRBJ1-1	once	TRBD1	TGTGCCAGCAGCTTCGGACAGGCCACTGAAGCTTTCTTT	CASSFGQATEAFF
TRBV7-2	TRBJ1-2	.	.	TGTGCCAGCAGCCCCCAGGGTAGAGACTATGGCTACACCTTC	CASSPQGRDYGYTF
TRBV6-1	TRBJ2-1	.	.	TGTGCCAGCAGTGAATGGAGTGGCTCCTACAATGAGCAGTTCTTC	CASSEWSGSYNEQFF
TRBV19	TRBJ2-3	.	TRBD2	TGTGCCAGTAGGGGTCGCCTAGCGGGAGAGGGAGATACGCAGTATTTT	CASRGRLAGEGDTQYF
TRBV6-4	TRBJ1-1	.	.	TGTGCCAGCAGTTACCGGGGGGACACTGAAGCTTTCTTT	CASSYRGDTEAFF
TRBV5-6	TRBJ2-1	.	TRBD2	TGTGCCAGCAGCTTGGGACTAGCGCGGAATGAGCAGTTCTTC	CASSLGLARNEQFF
TRBV5-1	TRBJ1-1	.	TRBD1	TGCGCCAGCAGCTACCGTACAGGGGGGAATTCTGAAGCTTTCTTT	CASSYRTGGNSEAFF
TRBV4-1	TRBJ2-2	.	.	TGCGCCAGCAGCCAAGAAGGGCTAGCAGCCGGGGAGCTGTTTTTT	CASSQEGLAAGELFF
TRBV6-1	TRBJ1-1	.	.	TGTGCCAGCAGTGGAGGAGGGACGAACACTGAAGCTTTCTTT	CASSGGGTNTEAFF
TRBV28	TRBJ2-7	.	TRBD1	TGTGCCAGCAGCCCGACAGGGCCCGAGCAGTACTTC	CASSPTGPEQYF
TRBV11-2	TRBJ2-3	.	TRBD2	TGTGCCAGCAGCCCAGGGGGCGCTAGCGGGAGTTTCTCAGATACGCAGTATTTT	CASSPGGASGSFSDTQYF
TRBV10-3	TRBJ2-3	.	TRBD2	TGTGCCATCAGTGACGCGGGAGAGCCACCGCCCATAAATACGCAGTATTTT	CAISDAGEPPPINTQYF
TRBV4-1	TRBJ1-2	.	.	TGCGCCAGCAGCCATCCTACCGGGATTAACTATGGCTACACCTTC	CASSHPTGINYGYTF
TRBV11-1	TRBJ2-5	.	.	TGTGCCAGCAGCTTAGACTACACCCAAGAGACCCAGTACTTC	CASSLDYTQETQYF
TRBV6-1	TRBJ1-1	.	.	TGTGCCAGAATCAGTCTCCTGATGAACACTGAAGCTTTCTTT	CARISLLMNTEAFF
TRBV7-6	TRBJ2-7	.	TRBD2	TGTGCCAGCAGCTTAGGCGGGAGGGCCGGAACCTACGAGCAGTACTTC	CASSLGGRAGTYEQYF
TRBV9	TRBJ1-5	.	.	TGTGCCAGCAGCGCTAATCTGAATCAGCCCCAGCATTTT	CASSANLNQPQHF
TRBV5-1	TRBJ1-4	.	TRBD1	TGCGCCAGCAGCTCGACAGGGTTTAATGAAAAACTGTTTTTT	CASSSTGFNEKLFF
TRBV15	TRBJ2-2	.	TRBD2	TGTGCCACCAGCAGTGGGAGGGCCAGGCGGGAGCTGTTTTTT	CATSSGRARRELFF
TRBV5-1	TRBJ1-1	.	.	TGCGCCAGCAGTTTAATCCCGGGACATCGGAACACTGAAGCTTTCTTT	CASSLIPGHRNTEAFF
TRBV4-1	TRBJ2-7	.	TRBD2	TGCGCCAGCAGACCCACCTTTGGCGGGAGTTGGTACGAGCAGTACTTC	CASRPTFGGSWYEQYF
TRBV30	TRBJ2-2	.	.	TGTGCCTGGATCACCCGGAGGGAGCCCGGGGAGCTGTTTTTT	CAWITRREPGELFF
TRBV7-9	TRBJ2-7	once	.	TGTGCCAGCAGCTCGCGATGGGCGCGGTACTTC	CASSSRWARYF
TRBV14	TRBJ2-1	.	TRBD2	TGTGCCAGCAGCCAAGTAGGACTAGCGGTCCACAATGAGCAGTTCTTC	CASSQVGLAVHNEQFF
TRBV7-9	TRBJ1-2	.	TRBD1	TGTGCCAGCAGCTTAGGTAGACAGGGTCCTAACTATGGCTACACCTTC	CASSLGRQGPNYGYTF
TRBV7-7	TRBJ2-5	.	TRBD2	TGTGCTAGCAGCCCAGGACTAGCGAGCGAGACCCAGTACTTC	CASSPGLASETQYF
TRBV29-1	TRBJ1-1	.	.	TGCAGCGTCGCAACAGATATGAACACTGAAGCTTTCTTT	CSVATDMNTEAFF
TRBV28	TRBJ2-3	.	.	TGTGCCAGCATCGAACGGGGCGGGGCTAGCACAGATACGCAGTATTTT	CASIERGGASTDTQYF
TRBV30	TRBJ2-7	few	TRBD1	TGTGCCTGGAACCGGGACAGGGGGTACGAGCAGTACTTC	CAWNRDRGYEQYF
TRBV29-1	TRBJ1-1	.	TRBD1	TGCAGCGTTCAGGGGGCCACTGAAGCTTTCTTT	CSVQGATEAFF
TRBV30	TRBJ2-1	.	.	TGTGCCTGGAGACTATCGGGGAGCGAGCAGTTCTTC	CAWRLSGSEQFF
TRBV5-4	TRBJ1-6	.	.	TGTGCCAGCAGAAAACCAGGTAGCTCCTATAATTCACCCCTCCACTTT	CASRKPGSSYNSPLHF
TRBV5-1	TRBJ2-5	once	.	TGCGCCAGCAGCCCCCTTCTGACGGGAACGGAGACCCAGTACTTC	CASSPLLTGTETQYF
TRBV5-4	TRBJ2-1	.	TRBD2	TGTGCCAGCAGCCTACCCGGGACTAGCGGGAGGAGTAGGGACAATGAGCAGTTCTTC	CASSLPGTSGRSRDNEQFF
TRBV6-5	TRBJ2-7	.	TRBD1	TGTGCCAGCAGTTACTCGACAGGGGAACACGAGCAGTACTTC	CASSYSTGEHEQYF
TRBV30	TRBJ2-5	.	TRBD2	TGTGCCTGGAGCCGACTAGCGGGAGCGGGGGAGACCCAGTACTTC	CAWSRLAGAGETQYF
TRBV7-9	TRBJ1-2	.	.	TGTGCCAGCAGCTTAACGACAGGAGAAGGTGGCTACACCTTC	CASSLTTGEGGYTF